This T cell receptor (beta chain) originates from a study of cytomegalovirus exposure and HLA in healthy donors. Study overall: Some 77 million unique TCRs from HLA-typed donors were held in an early release of data.

V shed 1 base, J shed 0 bases, and the junction held 5 bases outside the gene matches. The germline V gene encodes CDR1 MGHRA and CDR2 YSYEKL. This CDR3 spans 17 amino acids. Regarding this clone: Its target is not known.

Whole-study results and caveats: Most TCR sequences showed up rarely, but some public TCRs showed up in many donors. In vitro testing confirmed a few CMV-associated chains as specific for CMV antigens.

13 Jbeta primers and 60 Vbeta primers were used for the PCR. Repertoires were generated with immunoSEQ multiplex PCR, while TCRdb's copy carries only in-frame clones and drops some. The profile shows about 50,000 clones, 77% of them singletons. The sequenced sample was PBMCs. This chain uses TRBV4-1 with TRBJ1-1, with 10 bases aligning to TRBD1. The receptor was isolated from a woman aged 35 to 49 in good health and CMV-seropositive. The chain's CDR3 is CASSQGGQGLVNTEAFF. CDR3 nucleotides: TGCGCCAGCAGCCAAGGGGGACAGGGGTTGGTGAACACTGAAGCTTTCTTT.